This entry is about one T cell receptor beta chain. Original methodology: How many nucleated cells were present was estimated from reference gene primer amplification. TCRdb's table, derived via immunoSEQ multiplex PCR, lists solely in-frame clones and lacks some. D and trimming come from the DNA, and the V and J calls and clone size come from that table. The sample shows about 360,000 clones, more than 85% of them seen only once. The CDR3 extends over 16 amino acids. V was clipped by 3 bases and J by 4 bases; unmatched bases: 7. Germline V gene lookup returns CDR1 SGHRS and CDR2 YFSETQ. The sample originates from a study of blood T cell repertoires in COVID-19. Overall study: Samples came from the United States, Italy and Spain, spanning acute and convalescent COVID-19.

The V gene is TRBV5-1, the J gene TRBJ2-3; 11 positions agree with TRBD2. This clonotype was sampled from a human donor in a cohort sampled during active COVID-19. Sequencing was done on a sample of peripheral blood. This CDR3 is CASSSVAGGPPDTQYF. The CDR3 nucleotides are TGCGCCAGCAGCTCGGTAGCGGGAGGGCCTCCAGATACGCAGTATTTT.